This T cell receptor beta chain originates from a study of T cell responses to AZD1222 COVID-19 vaccine. Points from the study as a whole: Along spike, vaccine-associated CD4 TCRs were found throughout, with dominance at 160-218 and 743-854. A mostly white British donor set with more females was recruited, and clonal diversity was possibly underestimated. Repertoires in all cases were sampled only once the peak T cell response had passed. Per reports, nearly half of all spike-specific TCRs target regions that are unmutated in variants.

This table comes from immunoSEQ multiplex PCR, and its TCRdb copy is limited to in-frame clones, with some not included. The sample holds more than 120,000 clones; around 90% are singletons and the top ten take approximately 1.8%. With respect to this clone: Its matching antigen is unknown.

The receptor was derived from an adult who received the AZD1222 COVID-19 vaccine. The sample here was peripheral blood, taken 28 days after the second AZD1222 dose.

CDR3 sequence reads: CASSGRGYAQPQHF. In DNA, the CDR3 is TGTGCCAGCAGCGGGAGGGGGTACGCTCAGCCCCAGCATTTT. J is TRBJ1-5 and V is TRBV28; tentatively, D is TRBD1 (6 bases). The germline CDR1 and CDR2 sequences are MDHEN and SYDVKM. V lost 6 bases, J lost 6 bases, and 15 bases lay in between. The CDR3 is 14 residues long.